The clone carrying this T cell receptor (beta chain) was seen at least ten times. Unmatched junction bases numbered 20, after V lost 1 base and J lost 3 bases. Germline-derived CDR1 and CDR2 are LNHNV and YYDKDF (reference sequence). This CDR3 has 20 amino acids. TCR beta VDJ combinations and CDR3 sequences were profiled from genomic DNA. TCRdb independently ran MiXCR on the reads; one entry per CDR3 protein. The sample holds about 160,000 distinct CDR3 sequences, about 48% seen once. This sample is drawn from a study of CD8+CD57+ T cells in acquired aplastic anemia. Selection for sequencing was limited to patients who had shown CD8+CD57+ cell expansion by flow cytometry. Among the patients, all had severe acquired aplastic anemia.

Input material: sorted CD4+, CD8+, or CD8+CD57+ T cells (not recorded which) from PBMCs. The receptor was isolated from a human donor with aplastic anemia. This rearrangement joins TRBV15 to TRBJ2-7, with 8 bases identical to TRBD2. CDR3 nucleotides: TGTGCCACCAGCAGAGTGGGAGGACCGGGAGGGCAGAGGACGCTCTACGAGCAGTACTTC. It codes for CATSRVGGPGGQRTLYEQYF. The whole variable domain, remainder taken from reference TRBV15 and TRBJ2-7, is DAMVIQNPRYQVTQFGKPVTLSCSQTLNHNVMYWYQQKSSQAPKLLFHYYDKDFNNEADTPDNFQSRRPNTSFCFLDIRSPGLGDTAMYLCATSRVGGPGGQRTLYEQYFGPGTRLTVT.